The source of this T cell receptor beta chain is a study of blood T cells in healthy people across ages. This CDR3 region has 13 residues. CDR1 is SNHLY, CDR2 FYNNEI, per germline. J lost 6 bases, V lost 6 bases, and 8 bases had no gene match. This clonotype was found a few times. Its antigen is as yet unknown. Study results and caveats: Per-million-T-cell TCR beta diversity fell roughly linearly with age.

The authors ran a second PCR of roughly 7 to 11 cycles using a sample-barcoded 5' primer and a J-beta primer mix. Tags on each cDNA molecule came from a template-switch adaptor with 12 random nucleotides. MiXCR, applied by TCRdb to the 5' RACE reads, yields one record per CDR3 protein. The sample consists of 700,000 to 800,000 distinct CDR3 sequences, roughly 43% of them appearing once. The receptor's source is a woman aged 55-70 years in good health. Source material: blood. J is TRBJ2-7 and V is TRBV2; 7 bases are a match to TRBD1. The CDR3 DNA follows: TGTGCCAGCAGGGAGACAGGGCCCGGCGAGCAGTACTTC. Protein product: CASRETGPGEQYF.